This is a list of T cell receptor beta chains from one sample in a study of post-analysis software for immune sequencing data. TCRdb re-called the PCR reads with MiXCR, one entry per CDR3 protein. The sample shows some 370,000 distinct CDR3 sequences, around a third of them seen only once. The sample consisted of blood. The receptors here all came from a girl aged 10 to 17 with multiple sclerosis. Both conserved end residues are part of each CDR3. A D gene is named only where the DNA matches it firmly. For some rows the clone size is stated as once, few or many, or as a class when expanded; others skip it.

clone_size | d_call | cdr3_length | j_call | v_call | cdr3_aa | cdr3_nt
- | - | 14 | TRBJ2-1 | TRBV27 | CASNGGGAGHEQFF | TGTGCCAGCAATGGCGGGGGCGCGGGGCATGAGCAGTTCTTC
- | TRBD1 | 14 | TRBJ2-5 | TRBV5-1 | CASSLDRTGETQYF | TGCGCCAGCAGCTTGGACAGGACAGGGGAGACCCAGTACTTC
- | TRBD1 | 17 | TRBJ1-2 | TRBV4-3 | CASSQDGTGGFWSGYTF | TGCGCCAGCAGCCAAGATGGGACAGGGGGATTTTGGTCTGGCTACACCTTC
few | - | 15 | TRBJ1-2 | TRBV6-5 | CASSPDHSGVNGYTF | TGTGCCAGCAGTCCAGACCACAGTGGGGTAAATGGCTACACCTTC
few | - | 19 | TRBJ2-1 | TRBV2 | CASSVSGPGRPSSYNEQFF | TGTGCCAGCAGTGTGTCCGGACCGGGTAGGCCAAGCTCCTACAATGAGCAGTTCTTC
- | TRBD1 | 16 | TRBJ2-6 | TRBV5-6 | CASSWWTGSGANVLTF | TGTGCCAGCAGCTGGTGGACAGGATCGGGGGCCAACGTCCTGACTTTC
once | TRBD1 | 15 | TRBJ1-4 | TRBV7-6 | CASSPQGTGYEKLFF | TGTGCCAGCAGCCCACAGGGGACAGGGTATGAAAAACTGTTTTTT
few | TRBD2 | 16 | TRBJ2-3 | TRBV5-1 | CASSLGSSGLTDTQYF | TGCGCCAGCAGCTTGGGGTCTAGCGGGTTAACAGATACGCAGTATTTT
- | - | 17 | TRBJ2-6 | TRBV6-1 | CASSRDALRSGANVLTF | TGTGCCAGCAGCCGGGACGCCTTGAGGTCTGGGGCCAACGTCCTGACTTTC
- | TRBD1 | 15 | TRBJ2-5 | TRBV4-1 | CASSRTGVRVETQYF | TGCGCCAGCAGCCGAACAGGGGTGAGGGTAGAGACCCAGTACTTC
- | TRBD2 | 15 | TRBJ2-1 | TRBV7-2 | CASSLEASGSNEQFF | TGCGCCAGCAGCCTGGAGGCTAGCGGTTCCAATGAGCAGTTCTTC
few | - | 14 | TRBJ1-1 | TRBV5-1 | CASSSDIYSTEAFF | TGCGCCAGCAGCTCGGACATTTACAGCACTGAAGCTTTCTTT
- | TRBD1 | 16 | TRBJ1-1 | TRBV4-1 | CASRYSQGVPNTEAFF | TGCGCCAGCAGGTACTCACAGGGGGTTCCGAACACTGAAGCTTTCTTT
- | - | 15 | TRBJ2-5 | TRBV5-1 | CASSWSGSQVETQYF | TGCGCCAGCAGCTGGTCGGGGAGCCAGGTGGAGACCCAGTACTTC
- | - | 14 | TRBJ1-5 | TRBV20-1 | CSAPDPRYNQPQHF | TGCAGTGCTCCGGACCCTAGGTACAATCAGCCCCAGCATTTT
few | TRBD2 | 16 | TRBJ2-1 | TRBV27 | CASSSTSGWAYNEQFF | TGTGCCAGCAGTTCCACTAGCGGGTGGGCTTACAATGAGCAGTTCTTC
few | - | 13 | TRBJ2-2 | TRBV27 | CASSLGDTGELFF | TGTGCCAGCAGTCTAGGGGACACCGGGGAGCTGTTTTTT
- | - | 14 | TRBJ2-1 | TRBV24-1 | CATSDRLAGDEQFF | TGTGCCACCAGTGATCGGTTGGCAGGGGATGAGCAGTTCTTC
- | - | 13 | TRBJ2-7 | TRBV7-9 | CASSLTDVGEQYF | TGTGCCAGCAGCTTAACGGATGTAGGCGAGCAGTACTTC
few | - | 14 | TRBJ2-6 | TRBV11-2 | CASSSSRGANVLTF | TGTGCCAGCAGCTCCTCAAGGGGGGCCAACGTCCTGACTTTC
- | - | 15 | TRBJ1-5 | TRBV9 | CTSSVGEGGNQPQHF | TGTACCAGCAGCGTAGGGGAGGGCGGCAATCAGCCCCAGCATTTT
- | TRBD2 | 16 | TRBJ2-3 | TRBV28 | CASSPPGLDVADTQYF | TGTGCCAGCAGTCCTCCGGGACTAGATGTGGCGGACACGCAGTATTTT
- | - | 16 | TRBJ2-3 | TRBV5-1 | CASSVSGLERPDTQYF | TGCGCCAGCAGCGTGTCCGGGTTGGAGCGTCCAGATACGCAGTATTTT
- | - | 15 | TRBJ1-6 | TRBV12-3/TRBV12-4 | CASSFRTGYNSPLHF | TGTGCCAGCAGTTTCCGCACAGGGTATAATTCACCCCTCCACTTT
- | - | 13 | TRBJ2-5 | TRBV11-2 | CASSLEGTEEQYF | TGTGCCAGCAGCTTAGAAGGAACTGAAGAGCAGTACTTC
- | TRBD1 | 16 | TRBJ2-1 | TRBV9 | CASSVGGDSSYNEQFF | TGTGCCAGCAGCGTAGGAGGGGACAGCTCCTACAATGAGCAGTTCTTC
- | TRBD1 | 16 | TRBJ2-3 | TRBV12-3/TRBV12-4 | CASSLGQGEGTDTQYF | TGTGCCAGCAGCTTAGGACAGGGGGAAGGTACAGATACGCAGTATTTT
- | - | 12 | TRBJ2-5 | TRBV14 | CASSQGVQTQYF | TGTGCCAGCAGCCAAGGGGTGCAGACCCAGTACTTC
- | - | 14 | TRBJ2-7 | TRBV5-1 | CASSPDGGGNEQYF | TGCGCCAGCAGCCCTGATGGAGGGGGTAACGAGCAGTACTTC
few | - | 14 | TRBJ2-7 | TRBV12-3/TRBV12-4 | CASRLEGNSYEQYF | TGTGCCAGCAGATTGGAAGGGAACTCCTACGAGCAGTACTTC
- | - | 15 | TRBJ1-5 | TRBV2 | CASSEREEAWQPQHF | TGTGCCAGCAGTGAAAGGGAGGAGGCATGGCAGCCCCAGCATTTT
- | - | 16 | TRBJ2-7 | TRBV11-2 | CASSLVAAPRVYEQYF | TGTGCCAGCAGCTTAGTGGCAGCTCCCAGGGTGTACGAGCAGTACTTC
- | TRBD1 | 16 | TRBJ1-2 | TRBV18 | CASSPGQGNANYGYTF | TGTGCCAGCTCACCTGGACAGGGGAACGCTAACTATGGCTACACCTTC
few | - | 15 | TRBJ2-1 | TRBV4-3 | CASSQDLGSYNEQFF | TGCGCCAGCAGCCAAGATTTGGGCAGTTACAATGAGCAGTTCTTC
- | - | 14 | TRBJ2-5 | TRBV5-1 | CASRQGGSGGTQYF | TGCGCCAGCAGACAAGGGGGCTCGGGGGGGACCCAGTACTTC
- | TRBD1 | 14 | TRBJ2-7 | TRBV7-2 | CASSWTGPPYEQYF | TGTGCCAGCAGCTGGACAGGGCCCCCCTACGAGCAGTACTTC
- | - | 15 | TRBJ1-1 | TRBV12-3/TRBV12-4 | CASRHSGARNTEAFF | TGTGCCAGCAGGCACTCCGGAGCGAGGAACACTGAAGCTTTCTTT
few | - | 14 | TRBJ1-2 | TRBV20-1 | CSARDAGKDYGYTF | TGCAGTGCTAGAGATGCCGGGAAGGACTATGGCTACACCTTC
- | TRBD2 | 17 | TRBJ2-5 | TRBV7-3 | CASSYGLAGGPRETQYF | TGTGCCAGCAGCTACGGCCTAGCGGGGGGGCCTCGGGAGACCCAGTACTTC
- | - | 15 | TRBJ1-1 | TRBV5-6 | CASSWGPGGDTEAFF | TGTGCCAGCAGCTGGGGGCCTGGGGGAGATACTGAAGCTTTCTTT
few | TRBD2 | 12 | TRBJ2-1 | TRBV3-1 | CASSQSSGEQFF | TGTGCCAGCAGCCAATCTAGCGGGGAGCAGTTCTTC
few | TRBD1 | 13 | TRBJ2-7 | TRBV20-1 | CSATGQGYGEQYF | TGCAGTGCTACTGGACAGGGGTACGGCGAGCAGTACTTC
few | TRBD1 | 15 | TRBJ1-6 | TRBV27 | CASSPLGTVYSPLHF | TGTGCCAGCAGTCCCCTTGGGACAGTATATTCACCCCTCCACTTT
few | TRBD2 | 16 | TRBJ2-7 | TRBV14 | CASSQGTLAGFYEQYF | TGTGCCAGCAGCCAAGGGACTCTAGCGGGGTTCTACGAGCAGTACTTC
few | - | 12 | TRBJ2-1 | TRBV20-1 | CSASSAQETQFF | TGCAGTGCTTCTAGCGCTCAAGAGACCCAGTTCTTC
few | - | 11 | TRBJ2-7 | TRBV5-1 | CASSLEQEQYF | TGCGCCAGCAGCTTGGAGCAGGAGCAGTACTTC